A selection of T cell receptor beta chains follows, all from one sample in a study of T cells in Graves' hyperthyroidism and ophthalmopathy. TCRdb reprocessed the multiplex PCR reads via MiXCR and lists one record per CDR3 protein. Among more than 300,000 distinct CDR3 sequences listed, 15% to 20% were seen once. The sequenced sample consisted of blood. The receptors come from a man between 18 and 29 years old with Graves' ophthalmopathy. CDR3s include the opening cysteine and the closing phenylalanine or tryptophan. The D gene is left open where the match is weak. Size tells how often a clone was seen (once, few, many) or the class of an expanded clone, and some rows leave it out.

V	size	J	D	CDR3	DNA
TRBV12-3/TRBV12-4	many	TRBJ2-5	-	CASSLYRRIETQYF	TGTGCCAGCAGTTTGTATCGGCGGATAGAGACCCAGTACTTC
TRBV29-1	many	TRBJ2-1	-	CSVDGGYNEQFF	TGCAGCGTTGATGGGGGTTACAATGAGCAGTTCTTC
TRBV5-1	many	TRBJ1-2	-	CASSLPDYGYTF	TGCGCCAGCAGCTTACCCGACTATGGCTACACCTTC
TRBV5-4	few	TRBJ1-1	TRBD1	CASSLEGARNTEAFF	TGTGCCAGCAGCTTGGAGGGGGCCAGGAACACTGAAGCTTTCTTT
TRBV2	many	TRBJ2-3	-	CASSYQPDPQYF	TGTGCCAGCAGTTATCAACCAGACCCGCAGTATTTT
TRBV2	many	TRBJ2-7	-	CASSEEAVGSYEQYF	TGTGCCAGCAGTGAGGAGGCGGTAGGCTCCTACGAGCAGTACTTC
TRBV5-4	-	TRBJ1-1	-	CASSLSSGRYLNTEAFF	TGTGCCAGCAGCTTGTCGAGTGGACGGTACCTTAACACTGAAGCTTTCTTT
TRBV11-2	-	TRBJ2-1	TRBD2	CASSPQSSGGALFSSYNEQFF	TGTGCCAGCAGCCCCCAGAGTAGCGGGGGGGCCCTTTTTAGCTCCTACAATGAGCAGTTCTTC
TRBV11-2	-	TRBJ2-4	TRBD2	CASSQGASGNIQYF	TGTGCCAGCAGTCAAGGGGCTAGCGGAAACATTCAGTACTTC
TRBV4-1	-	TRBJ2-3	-	CASSQDVGGRQPQYF	TGCGCCAGCAGCCAAGATGTCGGGGGTCGGCAGCCCCAGTATTTT
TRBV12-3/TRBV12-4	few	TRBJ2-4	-	CASTLGTGNIQYF	TGTGCCAGCACTCTGGGAACAGGCAACATTCAGTACTTC
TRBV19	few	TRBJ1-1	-	CASIDRPLAGTEAFF	TGTGCCAGTATAGACAGGCCGCTCGCGGGGACTGAAGCTTTCTTT
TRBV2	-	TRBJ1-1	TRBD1	CASSAHRDRGASEAFF	TGTGCCAGCAGCGCCCACCGGGACAGGGGAGCTTCTGAAGCTTTCTTT
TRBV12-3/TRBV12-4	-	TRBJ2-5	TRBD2	CASSLTSGRGETQYF	TGTGCCAGCAGCCTTACTAGCGGTAGGGGGGAGACCCAGTACTTC
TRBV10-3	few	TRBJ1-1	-	CAIASNTEAFF	TGTGCCATCGCATCGAACACTGAAGCTTTCTTT
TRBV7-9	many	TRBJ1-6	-	CASSDLGQKNSPLHF	TGTGCCAGCAGCGACCTGGGGCAAAAGAATTCACCCCTCCACTTT
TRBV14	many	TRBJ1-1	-	CASSRTTENTEAFF	TGTGCCAGCAGCCGAACCACAGAAAACACTGAAGCTTTCTTT
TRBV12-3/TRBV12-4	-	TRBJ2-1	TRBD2	CASSSPSGGWNEQFF	TGTGCCAGCAGTTCCCCTAGCGGGGGGTGGAATGAGCAGTTCTTC
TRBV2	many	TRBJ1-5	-	CASRIIPGANQPQHF	TGTGCCAGCAGGATTATCCCCGGGGCAAATCAGCCCCAGCATTTT
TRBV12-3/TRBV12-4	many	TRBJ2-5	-	CAIRQQETQYF	TGTGCCATCAGACAGCAAGAGACCCAGTACTTC
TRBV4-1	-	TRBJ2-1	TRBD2	CASRSGDIEQFF	TGCGCCAGCAGGAGCGGGGATATTGAGCAGTTCTTC
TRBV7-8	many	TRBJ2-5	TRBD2	CASSFRGGPETQYF	TGTGCCAGCAGCTTTCGGGGGGGCCCAGAGACCCAGTACTTC
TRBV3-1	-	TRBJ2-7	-	CASSLQKGGRLTYEQYF	TGTGCCAGCAGCCTCCAGAAGGGGGGCCGTTTAACCTACGAGCAGTACTTC
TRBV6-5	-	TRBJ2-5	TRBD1	CASSYDLGQGDRETQYF	TGTGCCAGCAGTTACGATCTGGGACAGGGAGATCGTGAGACCCAGTACTTC
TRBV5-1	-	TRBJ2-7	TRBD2	CASSLSGVGLYEQYF	TGCGCCAGCAGCTTGAGCGGGGTCGGCCTTTACGAGCAGTACTTC
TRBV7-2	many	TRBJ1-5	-	CASSLAAGNQPQHF	TGTGCCAGCAGCTTAGCGGCAGGCAATCAGCCCCAGCATTTT
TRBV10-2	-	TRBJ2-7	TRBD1	CASSGPGQSYEQYF	TGCGCCAGCAGTGGGCCGGGACAGAGTTACGAGCAGTACTTC
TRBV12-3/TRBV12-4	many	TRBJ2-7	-	CASRGGSYEQYF	TGTGCCAGCAGAGGAGGGTCCTACGAGCAGTACTTC
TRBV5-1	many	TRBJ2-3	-	CASSAGTESTDTQYF	TGCGCCAGCAGTGCGGGGACAGAGAGCACAGATACGCAGTATTTT
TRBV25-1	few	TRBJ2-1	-	CASRHRGGSNEQFF	TGTGCCAGCAGGCACAGGGGAGGGAGCAATGAGCAGTTCTTC
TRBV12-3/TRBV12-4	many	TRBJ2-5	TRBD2	CASSLRTSGARTQYF	TGTGCCAGCAGTTTAAGGACTAGCGGGGCTCGGACCCAGTACTTC
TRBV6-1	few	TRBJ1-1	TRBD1	CASSEALDRGLEAFF	TGTGCCAGCAGTGAAGCCCTCGACAGGGGGCTTGAAGCTTTCTTT
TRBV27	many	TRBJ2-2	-	CASSLSSGELFF	TGTGCCAGCAGTTTATCCTCCGGGGAGCTGTTTTTT
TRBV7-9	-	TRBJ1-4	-	CASSARQDIHEKLFF	TGTGCCAGCAGCGCCCGACAGGACATCCATGAAAAACTGTTTTTT
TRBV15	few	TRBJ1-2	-	CATSRDAQGNGYTF	TGTGCCACCAGCAGAGATGCCCAGGGTAATGGCTACACCTTC
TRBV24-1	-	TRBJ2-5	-	CATRAGDETQYF	TGTGCCACCAGGGCTGGGGACGAGACCCAGTACTTC
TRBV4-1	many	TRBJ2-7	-	CASSQVAGSSYEQYF	TGCGCCAGCAGCCAAGTGGCAGGGAGCTCCTACGAGCAGTACTTC
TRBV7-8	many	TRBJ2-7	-	CASSRSSYEQYF	TGTGCCAGCAGCCGGAGCTCCTACGAGCAGTACTTC
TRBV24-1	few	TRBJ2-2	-	CATRTGNTGELFF	TGTGCCACCAGGACAGGGAACACCGGGGAGCTGTTTTTT
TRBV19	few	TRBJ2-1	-	CASSTDTNHPINEQFF	TGTGCCAGTAGTACAGACACCAACCACCCTATCAATGAGCAGTTCTTC
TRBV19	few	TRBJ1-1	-	CASSMGQTEAFF	TGTGCCAGTAGTATGGGACAAACTGAAGCTTTCTTT
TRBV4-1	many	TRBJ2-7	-	CASSQEGRVDYEQYF	TGCGCCAGCAGCCAAGAAGGCAGGGTGGACTACGAGCAGTACTTC